The entry below describes one TCR beta chain. CDR1 and CDR2 (germline): KGHSH, LQKENI. J was trimmed by 8 bases and V by 6 bases; bases with no gene match: 11. The CDR3 covers 16 residues. This entry comes from a study of blood T cell repertoires in COVID-19. About the study: T cells, B-cell-depleted T cells, or PBMCs provided the cDNA or gDNA that served as material.

Original analysis: The assay estimated nucleated cells by amplifying reference gene primers. Profiled with immunoSEQ multiplex PCR; TCRdb holds only in-frame clones, not every one. Clone size and the V and J calls come from that table; the DNA yielded D and trimming. Of fewer than 200,000 clones listed, around 82% are singletons. Material for sequencing was peripheral blood. The receptor was isolated from a man aged 65 to 79 with active or convalescent COVID-19. The gene calls are TRBV18 and TRBJ1-6, with 9 bases that match TRBD1. This CDR3 is CASSLRADRGYSPLHF. DNA of the CDR3: TGTGCCAGCTCCCTACGAGCAGACAGGGGGTATTCACCCCTCCACTTT.